This TCR beta chain was sequenced in a study of blood T cell repertoires in COVID-19. Profiled with immunoSEQ multiplex PCR; TCRdb holds only in-frame clones, not every one. The repertoire has fewer than 250,000 clones, around 86% of them found once; the top ten carry 3.5% to 5%. Sequencing was carried out using peripheral blood. The TCR comes from a man in his forties or fifties with acute or convalescent COVID-19.

The CDR3 DNA follows: TGTGCCAGCAGCCCCCGGACAGGGGGGGTTAATCAGCCCCAGCATTTT. As protein: CASSPRTGGVNQPQHF. V gene TRBV9 combines with J gene TRBJ1-5, with 10 positions matching TRBD1. The junction had 8 bases not matched to a gene; V was cut back by 4 bases and J by 4 bases. Germline CDR1 and CDR2: SGDLS and YYNGEE. This CDR3 spans 16 amino acids.